This paragraph covers one T cell receptor (beta chain) sequence. V dropped 7 bases and J dropped 6 bases, with 15 bases sitting between them. Germline CDR1 reads SQVTM; CDR2 reads ANQGSEA. The CDR3 loop spans 12 amino acids. The sample comes from a study of blood T cell repertoires in COVID-19. At the level of the study: Material from acute and convalescent COVID-19 was sourced from the United States, Italy and Spain.

Per the study methods: Reference gene primer amplification gave nucleated cell count estimates. Repertoires were generated with immunoSEQ multiplex PCR, while TCRdb's copy carries only in-frame clones and drops some. The D gene and trimming were derived from the DNA, and the V and J assignments and clone size from that table. The table has over 60,000 clones, about 92% seen once. The sequencing sample was made of peripheral blood. The chain couples TRBV29-1 to TRBJ1-2; the D gene is possibly TRBD1 (6 bases). The TCR sequence derives from a man aged 45 to 65 with COVID-19, enrolled during active disease. CDR3 residues: CSAPGEPHGYTF. CDR3 in DNA: TGCAGCGCCCCAGGGGAACCCCATGGCTACACCTTC.